The present T cell receptor beta chain was sequenced within a study of blood T cells in healthy people across ages (dated by TCRdb to between 2014 and 2016). With regard to the full study: In model experiments, template switching captured roughly one uniquely barcoded TCR beta cDNA molecule for every two T cells. Age-related changes in TCR beta repertoire diversity were measured in the study by deep sequencing normalized with unique cDNA molecular identifiers. The donors were divided into four age groups: young (average 16 years), middle-aged (approximately 42), aged (approximately 62) and long-lived (around 87). To avoid experimental bias, donors of different ages were randomly spread across the sequencing lanes. Two additional independent replicas of 1 million unique cDNA reads from the same blood draw were analyzed for two donors (one aged 18 to 30 and one aged 80 or older). Study-level results and caveats: The CMV infection status of donors was not known, potentially confounding age-related changes in expanded clonotypes. The long-lived group showed more naive CD4+ T cells, fewer expanded clones and increased TCR diversity than the aged group, suggesting age selection. Estimates of total diversity based on one million sequenced T cells were considered lower bounds and underestimates. There was a strong correlation between observed TCR beta diversity and the percentage of naive T cells measured by flow cytometry. Bulk unsorted PBMC profiling prevented conclusive comparison of naive and antigen-experienced compartments. Observed TCR beta diversity per million T cells fell roughly linearly with age, and a significant reduction was already apparent by age roughly 41.

This clonotype was observed at least ten times. Its antigen is unknown. The sample holds no much larger clone one base away, and base qualities are not on file. The library relied on 5' RACE. TCRdb names Illumina HiSeq 2500 as the instrument used. A second PCR of about 6 to 12 cycles was run with a J-beta primer mix and a sample-barcoded 5' primer. A template-switch 5' adaptor carrying 12 random nucleotides introduced a unique molecular identifier onto each TCR beta cDNA molecule. At least 2.5 million CDR3-containing paired-end reads were obtained from each sample. The Mint cDNA synthesis kit, primed by a TRBC-specific oligonucleotide, was used to synthesize first-strand cDNA from all RNA. All cDNA was treated with uracil-DNA glycosylase and then went through a first 18-cycle PCR with the universal primers M1SS and BC2_uni_R. From the authors' description of their analysis: For normalization, 1 million high-quality reads, each with a distinct molecular identifier, were randomly selected from each sample. Reads with shared molecular identifiers were discarded instead of being binned into consensus sequences. MiTCR, with a Q25 quality threshold and the strictest error-elimination algorithm, was used for CDR3 identification, clonotype clustering and error correction. Lower-bound total TCR beta diversity was estimated with a nonparametric unseen species model using Euler transformation. TCRdb's own reprocessing of the public reads used fastp at Q25 and MiXCR and kept productive beta chains. Identical CDR3 protein sequences are pooled into one entry, listed with their most common genes and DNA. The authors' filters were not applied to this entry. Here the sample has about 970,000 distinct CDR3 sequences; roughly 50% occur a single time. 20% to 25% of the sample comes from the top ten.

From cysteine to phenylalanine, the CDR3 is 16 amino acids long. Solely the CDR3 DNA is kept, with 48 bases framed from the first base. Trimming costs V 5 bases and J 1 base, and their ends lie 15 bases apart. CDR1 and CDR2 were assigned from the germline V gene as SGHTA and FQGNSA. The donors were around 39 Caucasian individuals from Russia, aged roughly 6 to 90 years, who were systemically healthy. Ten milliliters of peripheral blood were drawn from each donor into EDTA-treated Vacutainer tubes. PBMCs were isolated by Ficoll-Paque density-gradient centrifugation, with at least 6 million obtained per sample. Trizol reagent was used to extract total RNA from PBMCs, with at least 5 micrograms per sample. For every donor, an aliquot of PBMCs went through flow cytometry to measure the percentages of naive CD45RAhigh/CD27high T cells.

The rearrangement combines TRBV7-2 with TRBJ2-1; matching of 6 bases hints at TRBD2 as the D gene. What was sequenced was blood. The origin of this receptor is a woman aged 55-69 years in good health. The bases read TGTGCCAGCAGCCCGCGGAGGGGAGGTTCCTACAATGAGCAGTTCTTC. This translates into CASSPRRGGSYNEQFF.